This record looks at one TCR beta chain sequence and its context. What it binds is not known. The CDR3 is 16 amino acids. Germline V gives CDR1 LNHDA, CDR2 SQIVND (reference sequence). V lost 2 bases and J lost 5; bases outside the gene matches: 8. The sample originates from a study of siplizumab effects on memory and regulatory T cells. Notes on the study in general: Assignment of a naive or memory phenotype failed for roughly 75-95% of the proliferating CD4+ or CD8+ clones. For mappable alloreactive CD4+ clones, the mean Treg-derived fraction was about 72% with siplizumab and about 26% in controls.

Sequencing used immunoSEQ multiplex PCR; TCRdb keeps in-frame clones, though not all of them. Of fewer than 85,000 clones listed, around 90% are singletons. Sequenced material: Tregs sorted from blood. The receptor was derived from a human donor in good health. The chain combines TRBV19 with TRBJ2-2; 7 bases line up with TRBD1. CDR3 residues: CASSIPTGVGTGELFF. Written as DNA, the CDR3 is TGTGCCAGTAGTATACCCACAGGGGTGGGTACCGGGGAGCTGTTTTTT.